This TCR beta chain emerged from a study of T cells after yellow fever vaccination. Notes on the study in general: One caveat is that FACS-sorted repertoires could contain abundant clonotypes contaminating from the bulk population. Clones from primary vaccination mostly reappeared after the booster (less than 98% CD4, around 90% CD8).

The table lists this clonotype with many counts. Its antigen is undetermined. In making TCR cDNA, 5'RACE template switching added a universal primer site and UMIs to it. In TCRdb, the 5' RACE reads were re-called with MiXCR into one record per CDR3 protein. The sample consists of a few hundred thousand distinct CDR3 sequences, 15% to 20% of them appearing once. The V and J ends lost 5 bases and 7 bases respectively, with 12 bases between them. This CDR3 is built from 13 residues. Per germline, CDR1 MDHEN and CDR2 SYDVKM. The clonotype comes from a man under 40 who received the YFV17D yellow fever vaccine. This material consisted of PBMCs, taken 15 days after the yellow fever booster vaccination. This chain connects TRBV28 to TRBJ1-5, with D uncertain. The CDR3 DNA reads TGTGCCAGCAGTCCGCCCGGGCCCCAGCCCCAGCATTTT. Residues: CASSPPGPQPQHF.